This T cell receptor (beta chain) stems from a study of shared clonotypes between healthy human individuals. Clones were sequenced by immunoSEQ multiplex PCR, and TCRdb holds only the in-frame ones, with some missing. The data show over a million clones, approximately 98.5% seen once. About this clone: Its antigen is still unknown.

General study points: Some clonotypes were shared by all four sorted-subset donors, while others were not shared. The non-shared ones had lower generation probabilities than the shared ones.

Recent vaccinations or acute infections were absent in the healthy HIV-negative adult donors. The germline CDR1 and CDR2 sequences are SGDLS and YYNGEE. Deletions cut 4 bases from V and 2 bases from J, with 15 bases between. There are 15 residues in the CDR3. Sequencing input: naive CD4+ T cells sorted from blood. Subset indicated: CD45RA+ positively selected. The receptor was isolated from a man younger than 40 in good health. The V call is TRBV9, the J call TRBJ2-5; D could derive from TRBD1 or TRBD2 (5 bases each). CDR3 in DNA: TGTGCCAGCAGCACCCGGGGCACCCGTCAAGAGACCCAGTACTTC. This encodes CASSTRGTRQETQYF.